The 18 T cell receptor beta chains presented below share a single source sample, sequenced in a study of neurological immune-mediated disorders. TCRdb recomputed calls from the 5' RACE reads with MiXCR, one row per CDR3 protein. In the table there are approximately 89,000 distinct CDR3 sequences, 3.5% to 4.5% of which are singletons. The time point denotes: longitudinal time-point 3. The material sequenced was PBMCs. Source of these receptors: a woman aged 60-75 years with multiple sclerosis.

There are many counts of this clonotype. This rearrangement joins TRBV3-1 to TRBJ2-5, with unresolved D. CDR1 is LGHDT and CDR2 is YNNKEL in the germline V gene (reference sequence). The CDR3 runs to 14 residues. Trimming removed 1 base at V and 5 bases at J, with 11 bases between. The CDR3 DNA follows: TGTGCCAGCAGCCAAGGGTCGCGGCGGGAGACCCAGTACTTC. It translates to CASSQGSRRETQYF.

The chain couples TRBV20-1 to TRBJ2-5; 15 nucleotides match TRBD2. J gave up 7 bases and V 5 bases, and 11 bases lay outside the gene matches. The CDR3 contains 16 residues. The germline V gene has CDR1 DFQATT and CDR2 SNEGSKA (reference sequence). CDR3 amino acids: CSALTQWTSGGGTQYF. DNA of the CDR3: TGCAGTGCTCTTACCCAGTGGACTAGCGGGGGGGGGACCCAGTACTTC.

The sample holds many counts of this clonotype. The V call is TRBV7-9, the J call TRBJ1-1; D gene unclear. The germline V gene encodes CDR1 SEHNR and CDR2 FQNEAQ (reference sequence). The V and J ends lost 4 bases and 1 base respectively, with 7 bases between them. The CDR3 extends over 13 amino acids. CDR3 coding DNA: TGTGCCAGCAGCTCTCTCGGGAACACTGAAGCTTTCTTT. It specifies CASSSLGNTEAFF.

This clonotype appeared many times. V usage is TRBV12-3 or TRBV12-4 and J usage is TRBJ1-2; D possibly corresponds to TRBD1 (5 bases). This CDR3 is 14 amino acids long. The ends were cut back, 4 bases at V and 6 bases at J, with 15 bases in the middle. The chain's CDR3 is CASSYRRENDGYTF. In DNA, the CDR3 is TGTGCCAGCAGTTACAGGAGGGAGAATGATGGCTACACCTTC.

This clonotype occurred many times. The chain links TRBV20-1 to TRBJ2-7; no clear D. Germline lookup yields CDR1 DFQATT and CDR2 SNEGSKA (reference sequence). The V end was cut by 1 base, the J end by 3 bases, with 13 bases between. This CDR3 comprises 14 residues. The CDR3 spells CSARVPASGYEQYF. The CDR3 nucleotides read TGCAGTGCTAGAGTTCCCGCATCGGGCTACGAGCAGTACTTC.

The table lists this clonotype with many counts. J is TRBJ2-7 and V is TRBV5-5; tentative D call: TRBD1 (6 bases). The CDR3 loop spans 15 amino acids. The germline V gene encodes CDR1 SGHKS and CDR2 YYEKEE (reference sequence). Trimming removed 0 bases from V and 0 bases from J, with 10 bases in between. The CDR3 here is CASSLEVRGSYEQYF. Here the CDR3 DNA reads TGTGCCAGCAGCTTGGAGGTCAGGGGCTCCTACGAGCAGTACTTC.

This clonotype was counted many times. V usage is TRBV18 and J usage is TRBJ1-2; no reliable D call. The germline CDR1 and CDR2 sequences are KGHSH and LQKENI. Trimming removed 4 bases at V and 3 bases at J, with 15 bases between. The CDR3 has 15 residues. DNA of the CDR3: TGTGCCAGCTCACAGGAGTCGAAGGGTGACTATGGCTACACCTTC. Protein: CASSQESKGDYGYTF. Looking up the rest from reference TRBV18 and TRBJ1-2 gives the full variable domain: NAGVMQNPRHLVRRRGQEARLRCSPMKGHSHVYWYRQLPEEGLKFMVYLQKENIIDESGMPKERFSAEFPKEGPSILRIQQVVRGDSAAYFCASSQESKGDYGYTFGSGTRLTVV.

This clonotype showed up many times. The genes are TRBV5-1 and TRBJ2-1, with TRBD1 identical over 11 bases. V shed 4 bases, J shed 6 bases, and the junction held 6 bases outside the gene matches. The CDR3 has 15 residues. Germline CDR1 SGHRS, CDR2 YFSETQ. The CDR3 is CASSHRTGGRNEQFF. Written as DNA, the CDR3 is TGCGCCAGCAGCCACCGGACAGGGGGCCGCAATGAGCAGTTCTTC.

This clonotype has a count of ten or more. This chain links TRBV14 with TRBJ2-1; maybe TRBD2 (7 bases). Germline loops: CDR1 SGHDN, CDR2 FVKESK. The CDR3 contains 16 residues. V was cut by 0 bases and J by 14 bases, with 23 bases left in between. As DNA, the CDR3 is TGTGCCAGCAGCCAAGATGAGGGGACACGCGGGGGAGTTAAGTTCTTC. Residues: CASSQDEGTRGGVKFF.

This clonotype was detected ten times or more. The chain combines TRBV5-1 with TRBJ1-2; 7 positions agree with TRBD1. Per germline, CDR1 SGHRS and CDR2 YFSETQ. The CDR3 is made up of 15 amino acids. V shed 0 bases, J shed 5 bases, and the junction held 7 bases outside the gene matches. The CDR3 loop is CASSLDGQGEYGYTF. CDR3 in DNA: TGCGCCAGCAGCTTGGATGGGCAGGGGGAATATGGCTACACCTTC.

In this sample, this clonotype turned up many times. The chain joins TRBV5-1 to TRBJ1-5; 7 nucleotides align to TRBD1. This CDR3 has 15 residues. The J segment lost 3 bases and the V segment lost 4 bases, leaving 7 bases of the junction unmatched. The germline CDR1 and CDR2 sequences are SGHRS and YFSETQ. CDR3 sequence: CASSPTTGSNQPQHF. Here the CDR3 DNA reads TGCGCCAGCAGCCCTACGACAGGGTCCAATCAGCCCCAGCATTTT.

This clonotype was counted many times. This chain uses TRBV7-6 with TRBJ1-1; D remains ambiguous. Trimming removed 5 bases from V and 3 bases from J, with 10 bases in between. This CDR3 spans 13 amino acids. CDR1 and CDR2 from the germline V gene are SGHVS and FNYEAQ. The CDR3 spells CASSPQAYTEAFF. DNA of the CDR3: TGTGCCAGCAGCCCTCAAGCATACACTGAAGCTTTCTTT.

The rearrangement uses TRBV10-3 and TRBJ2-7; TRBD1 agrees at 9 bases. V shed 6 bases, J shed 2 bases, and the junction held 5 bases outside the gene matches. Germline values: CDR1 ENHRY, CDR2 SYGVKD. The CDR3 has 14 amino acids. CDR3 DNA sequence: TGTGCCATCAGGACCGGGACAGGGACCTACGAGCAGTACTTC. As protein: CAIRTGTGTYEQYF.

This clonotype was detected many times. The chain is built from TRBV5-1 and TRBJ2-2, with TRBD1 matching 7 bases. Germline V gives CDR1 SGHRS, CDR2 YFSETQ. The junction had 5 bases not matched to a gene; V was cut back by 0 bases and J by 6 bases. The CDR3 extends over 15 amino acids. The DNA for the CDR3 is TGCGCCAGCAGCTTGGTGGACAGGCGAGCCGGGGAGCTGTTTTTT. Encoded protein: CASSLVDRRAGELFF. The whole variable domain, filled in from reference TRBV5-1 and TRBJ2-2, reads KAGVTQTPRYLIKTRGQQVTLSCSPISGHRSVSWYQQTPGQGLQFLFEYFSETQRNKGNFPGRFSGRQFSNSRSEMNVSTLELGDSALYLCASSLVDRRAGELFFGEGSRLTVL.

This clonotype came up many times. V and J are TRBV20-1 and TRBJ2-7; D ambiguous. V was cut by 0 bases and J by 1 base, with 13 bases left in between. The CDR3 consists of 15 residues. Germline V CDR1 and CDR2: DFQATT, SNEGSKA (reference sequence). The CDR3 protein is CSARDAGSLSYEQYF. The CDR3 DNA reads TGCAGTGCTAGAGATGCAGGTTCCCTATCCTACGAGCAGTACTTC.

This clonotype has at least ten counts. V usage is TRBV5-1 and J usage is TRBJ1-1; D uncertain. Germline assignment: CDR1 SGHRS and CDR2 YFSETQ. CDR3 length equals 14 residues. Trimming shortened V by 0 bases and J by 1 base, and 7 bases separated the two germline ends. CDR3 in amino acids: CASSLATRNTEAFF. CDR3 coding DNA: TGCGCCAGCAGCTTGGCAACCAGGAACACTGAAGCTTTCTTT.

Ten or more counts support this clonotype. Written as DNA, the CDR3 is TGCAGTGCTAGACCAGCGGGGGCTACGAACACCGGGGAGCTGTTTTTT. It specifies CSARPAGATNTGELFF. The chain joins TRBV20-1 to TRBJ2-2, with 8 bases lining up with TRBD2. V trimming: 2 bases; J trimming: 0 bases; junction bases outside the gene matches: 5. The CDR3 length is 16 residues. CDR1 is DFQATT, CDR2 SNEGSKA, per germline (reference sequence).

This clonotype was detected many times. The rearrangement joins TRBV6-5 to TRBJ2-3; TRBD2 agrees at 9 bases. CDR3 size: 14 residues. V lost 8 bases and J lost 3; bases outside the gene matches: 6. Germline V lookup: CDR1 MNHEY, CDR2 SVGAGI. The CDR3: CASHGTSSTDTQYF. The CDR3 DNA sequence: TGTGCCAGCCACGGGACTAGCAGTACAGATACGCAGTATTTT.